These 28 T cell receptor beta chains share one sample of origin, sequenced in a study of shared clonotypes between healthy human individuals. Sequenced by immunoSEQ multiplex PCR; TCRdb stores in-frame clones only, minus some. The sample holds some 1,600,000 clones; 95% to 99% are singletons and the top ten take 0.4% to 0.45%. The sequencing sample was made of naive CD4+ T cells sorted from blood. Subset: CD45RA+ positively selected. The receptors stem from a man younger than 40 in good health.

This clone came up once. The rearrangement links TRBV2 to TRBJ1-1; D uncertain. CDR3 length: 12 amino acids. The germline CDR1 and CDR2 sequences are SNHLY and FYNNEI. Trimming took 7 bases from V and 5 from J, leaving 11 bases between them. For the CDR3, the DNA is TGTGCCAGCAAGCCGAGAGGAACTGAAGCTTTCTTT. Residues: CASKPRGTEAFF.

Regarding this clone: The same CDR3 can be traced to other DNA sequences in this sample. The J gene is TRBJ2-5, the V gene TRBV10-1; D gene uncertain. Trimming stripped 0 bases from V and 5 bases from J, with 10 bases between. This CDR3 region has 14 residues. Germline CDR1 WNHNN, CDR2 SYGVQD (reference sequence). The CDR3 protein is CASSESRRQETQYF. DNA for the CDR3: TGCGCCAGCAGTGAGTCGCGACGTCAGGAGACCCAGTACTTC.

The rearrangement uses TRBV28 and TRBJ2-3, with 8 nucleotides matching TRBD1. Per the germline V gene, CDR1 is MDHEN and CDR2 is SYDVKM. There are 16 residues in the CDR3. Trimming at V came to 2 bases and at J to 4 bases, leaving 8 bases not matched to a gene. CDR3 DNA: TGTGCCAGCAGTTTAGGGGGACAGGCATGGTCAGATACGCAGTATTTT. Protein: CASSLGGQAWSDTQYF.

The V and J genes are TRBV21-1 and TRBJ2-7; TRBD2 is the table's D call, not checked against the DNA. TRBV21-1 is described as a pseudogene. This CDR3 region has 14 residues. The CDR3 nucleotides read TGTGCCAGCAGCAATGGGGCTAGCGGCTACGAGCAGTACTTC. Residues: CASSNGASGYEQYF.

This rearrangement joins TRBV11-2 to TRBJ2-3; 16 nucleotides align to TRBD2. CDR1 is SGHAT, CDR2 FQNNGV, per germline. The CDR3 length is 17 residues. The J segment lost 5 bases and the V segment lost 5 bases, leaving 7 bases of the junction unmatched. The CDR3 here is CASSPGTSGRAGDTQYF. The CDR3 DNA reads as TGTGCCAGCAGCCCCGGGACTAGCGGGAGGGCAGGAGATACGCAGTATTTT.

V usage is TRBV18 and J usage is TRBJ2-7, with D possibly TRBD1 on 6 matching bases. The germline V and J ends were trimmed by 5 bases and 0 bases, with 14 bases remaining between them. Germline V gene sequence: CDR1 KGHSH, CDR2 LQKENI. CDR3 size: 15 residues. The DNA of the CDR3 is TGTGCCAGCTCAACAGGGACGGGTAGCTCCTACGAGCAGTACTTC. Amino acids: CASSTGTGSSYEQYF.

CDR3 residues: CASSLKLAGGPEEQFF. In DNA, the CDR3 is TGTGCCAGCAGCTTAAAACTAGCGGGAGGGCCTGAGGAGCAGTTCTTC. V gene TRBV7-9 combines with J gene TRBJ2-1; 13 nucleotides match TRBD2. The CDR3 totals 16 residues. V was pared by 2 bases and J by 10 bases, with 8 bases of the junction left unmatched. Germline loops: CDR1 SEHNR, CDR2 FQNEAQ (reference sequence).

V usage is TRBV13 and J usage is TRBJ2-3, with D unclear. Trimming pared 5 bases from V and 0 bases from J, leaving 9 bases between. The CDR3 covers 14 residues. Germline lookup yields CDR1 PRHDT and CDR2 FYEKMQ (reference sequence). CDR3 loop: CASSERGSTDTQYF. Written as DNA, the CDR3 is TGTGCCAGCAGCGAGAGAGGAAGCACAGATACGCAGTATTTT. The full variable domain, rest sourced from reference TRBV13 and TRBJ2-3, is AAGVIQSPRHLIKEKRETATLKCYPIPRHDTVYWYQQGPGQDPQFLISFYEKMQSDKGSIPDRFSAQQFSDYHSELNMSSLELGDSALYFCASSERGSTDTQYFGPGTRLTVL.

This clone occurred once. The chain is built from TRBV7-3 and TRBJ1-1; 7 positions match TRBD1. V trimming: 4 bases; J trimming: 6 bases; junction bases outside the gene matches: 8. The CDR3 covers 14 residues. Germline CDR1 is SGHTA and CDR2 is FQGTGA. CDR3 protein: CASSSTGTEAEAFF. The CDR3 DNA follows: TGTGCCAGCAGCTCTACCGGGACAGAGGCTGAAGCTTTCTTT. Variable domain in full (rest from reference TRBV7-3 and TRBJ1-1): GAGVSQTPSNKVTEKGKYVELRCDPISGHTALYWYRQSLGQGPEFLIYFQGTGAADDSGLPNDRFFAVRPEGSVSTLKIQRTERGDSAVYLCASSSTGTEAEAFFGQGTRLTVV.

The chain carries TRBV10-3 and TRBJ2-1; D possibly uses TRBD1 or TRBD2 (5 bases each). Trimming stripped 0 bases from V and 6 bases from J, with 9 bases between. The germline CDR1 and CDR2 sequences are ENHRY and SYGVKD. The CDR3 length is 14 residues. CDR3 residues: CAISESGTGNEQFF. In DNA, the CDR3 is TGTGCCATCAGTGAGTCAGGGACGGGCAATGAGCAGTTCTTC.

This chain joins TRBV9 and TRBJ2-1; D gene unclear. Germline V CDR1 and CDR2: SGDLS, YYNGEE. The CDR3 is 11 amino acids. Trimming left V 4 bases short and J 9 bases short, with 8 bases between. CDR3 loop: CASSTRGEQFF. CDR3 in DNA: TGTGCCAGCAGCACTCGTGGTGAGCAGTTCTTC. The full variable domain, its missing parts supplied by reference TRBV9 and TRBJ2-1, is DSGVTQTPKHLITATGQRVTLRCSPRSGDLSVYWYQQSLDQGLQFLIQYYNGEERAKGNILERFSAQQFPDLHSELNLSSLELGDSALYFCASSTRGEQFFGPGTRLTVL.

The CDR3, as DNA: TGCAGCGTTGAAATGGGACAGGGGGGGAATTACAATGAGCAGTTCTTC. It specifies CSVEMGQGGNYNEQFF. The V and J genes are TRBV29-1 and TRBJ2-1; 11 positions match TRBD1. CDR1 SQVTM and CDR2 ANQGSEA come from the germline V gene. V trimming: 2 bases; J trimming: 4 bases; junction bases outside the gene matches: 7. The CDR3 runs 16 residues.

This chain uses TRBV19 with TRBJ2-7; 8 bases match TRBD1. The CDR3 length is 14 residues. Unmatched junction bases numbered 7, after V lost 7 bases and J lost 2 bases. CDR1 and CDR2 (germline): LNHDA, SQIVND (reference sequence). Here the CDR3 DNA reads TGTGCCAGTACCCCTGACAGGGGAACCTACGAGCAGTACTTC. Its protein product is CASTPDRGTYEQYF.

The gene calls are TRBV11-2 and TRBJ2-5, with 10 nucleotides matching TRBD2. The CDR3 extends over 15 amino acids. Trimming cost V 6 bases and J 5 bases; bases outside gene matches: 9. Germline V CDR1 and CDR2: SGHAT, FQNNGV. CDR3 loop: CASSLEGGLAETQYF. The CDR3 region has the DNA TGTGCCAGCAGTCTGGAGGGGGGACTAGCGGAGACCCAGTACTTC. The full variable domain, in which reference TRBV11-2 and TRBJ2-5 provide the parts outside the CDR3, is EAGVAQSPRYKIIEKRQSVAFWCNPISGHATLYWYQQILGQGPKLLIQFQNNGVVDDSQLPKDRFSAERLKGVDSTLKIQPAKLEDSAVYLCASSLEGGLAETQYFGPGTRLLVL.

This rearrangement joins TRBV2 to TRBJ2-5, with TRBD2 matching 15 bases. Germline trimming cut 5 bases from V and 2 bases from J; bases unmatched to any gene: 3. The germline V gene has CDR1 SNHLY and CDR2 FYNNEI. This CDR3 region has 16 residues. The CDR3 coding sequence is TGTGCCAGCAGTCTCGGACTAGCGGGAGGGCAAGAGACCCAGTACTTC. It codes for CASSLGLAGGQETQYF.

This chain joins TRBV7-2 and TRBJ2-7; D unresolved. CDR1 and CDR2 (germline): SGHTA, FQGNSA. Trimming pared 3 bases from V and 1 base from J, leaving 7 bases between. The CDR3 is made up of 13 amino acids. The CDR3 sequence: CASSFARSYEQYF. DNA of the CDR3: TGTGCCAGCAGCTTCGCTAGATCCTACGAGCAGTACTTC.

J is TRBJ1-5 and V is TRBV27; 8 bases line up with TRBD1. CDR3 length: 15 amino acids. The V gene's germline CDR1 is MNHEY and CDR2 SMNVEV (reference sequence). With V trimmed by 5 bases and J by 4 bases, 7 bases remained unmatched. The DNA for the CDR3 is TGTGCCAGCAGTCCCGACAGGGGATGGAATCAGCCCCAGCATTTT. As protein: CASSPDRGWNQPQHF.

The chain carries TRBV5-1 and TRBJ2-4, with D perhaps matching TRBD1 or TRBD2 (5 bases each). V lost 10 bases to trimming and J lost 0 bases, with 11 bases between them. CDR1 is SGHRS, CDR2 YFSETQ, per germline. This CDR3 is built from 13 residues. Here the CDR3 reads CAGRGVAKNIQYF. DNA for the CDR3: TGCGCCGGGAGAGGGGTAGCCAAAAACATTCAGTACTTC.

The chain links TRBV5-8 to TRBJ1-5, with no clear D. The CDR3 extends over 11 amino acids. The ends were cut back, 2 bases at V and 15 bases at J, with 12 bases in the middle. Germline lookup yields CDR1 SGHTS and CDR2 YDEGEE. CDR3: CASSLVLRAHF. The CDR3 bases are TGTGCCAGCAGCTTAGTACTGCGGGCGCATTTT.

The rearrangement uses TRBV5-1 and TRBJ2-1; weak D call: TRBD2 (5 bases). The CDR3 runs to 15 residues. Trimming left V 2 bases short and J 0 bases short, with 9 bases between. Per the germline V gene, CDR1 is SGHRS and CDR2 is YFSETQ. In nucleotides, the CDR3 is TGCGCCAGCAGCTTCGAGAGCGGCTCCTACAATGAGCAGTTCTTC. The encoded protein is CASSFESGSYNEQFF.

This chain joins TRBV28 and TRBJ1-3; no definite D call. Between the trimmed V and J ends, which lost 5 bases and 0 bases, there was a span of 11 bases. Looked up from germline, CDR1 is MDHEN and CDR2 is SYDVKM. This CDR3 has 15 amino acids. The CDR3 DNA reads TGTGCCAGCAGTCCAAGCCCGGTCTCTGGAAACACCATATATTTT. It encodes CASSPSPVSGNTIYF.

This rearrangement joins TRBV27 to TRBJ2-1; 7 nucleotides align to TRBD2. CDR3 size: 15 residues. V gave up 5 bases and J gave up 5 bases; unmatched junction bases: 9. Germline V gene data show CDR1 as MNHEY and CDR2 as SMNVEV (reference sequence). The CDR3 loop is CASSHERAGNNEQFF. The CDR3 nucleotides read TGTGCCAGCAGTCACGAGAGAGCGGGAAACAATGAGCAGTTCTTC.

The chain combines TRBV7-2 with TRBJ2-6, with D perhaps TRBD1 or TRBD2 (5 bases each). Trimming took 1 base from V and 10 from J, leaving 11 bases between them. Germline V lookup: CDR1 SGHTA, CDR2 FQGNSA. This CDR3 has 14 residues. The CDR3 DNA is TGTGCCAGCAGCTTAGGTGGGGGTATGAACGTCCTGACTTTC. It yields the protein CASSLGGGMNVLTF. The whole variable domain, remainder taken from reference TRBV7-2 and TRBJ2-6, is GAGVSQSPSNKVTEKGKDVELRCDPISGHTALYWYRQSLGQGLEFLIYFQGNSAPDKSGLPSDRFSAERTGGSVSTLTIQRTQQEDSAVYLCASSLGGGMNVLTFGAGSRLTVL.

This chain connects TRBV19 to TRBJ2-1, with D maybe TRBD1 (6 bases). The germline CDR1 and CDR2 sequences are LNHDA and SQIVND (reference sequence). The CDR3 contains 16 residues. With 4 bases removed from V and 2 bases from J, the gap between germline ends came to 15 bases. The CDR3 sequence: CASSRSVGAAYNEQFF. The CDR3 bases are TGTGCCAGTAGTAGGAGTGTGGGGGCGGCCTACAATGAGCAGTTCTTC.

V and J are TRBV5-4 and TRBJ1-5, with 9 bases matching TRBD1. The germline gives CDR1 SGHNT, CDR2 YYREEE (reference sequence). Trimming took 4 bases from V and 1 from J; bases not matched to a gene: 3. The CDR3 length is 15 residues. The CDR3 bases are TGTGCCAGCAGCAGGGGACAGGGAAGCAATCAGCCCCAGCATTTT. Protein sequence: CASSRGQGSNQPQHF.

V gene TRBV2 combines with J gene TRBJ2-7; D possibly corresponds to TRBD1 (5 bases). The ends were cut back, 4 bases at V and 6 bases at J, with 16 bases in the middle. The CDR3 extends over 14 amino acids. Germline CDR1 SNHLY, CDR2 FYNNEI. Here the CDR3 reads CASSVGRGQGEQYF. The CDR3 nucleotides read TGTGCCAGCAGTGTAGGCCGCGGACAAGGCGAGCAGTACTTC.

On this clone itself: Other DNA variants within this sample encode the same CDR3. V is TRBV7-2 and J is TRBJ1-5; D uncertain. Germline CDR1 reads SGHTA; CDR2 reads FQGNSA. V was clipped by 6 bases and J by 0 bases, with 6 bases between them. The CDR3 runs 13 residues. As DNA, the CDR3 is TGTGCCAGCAGGGAGAATAGCAATCAGCCCCAGCATTTT. It translates to CASRENSNQPQHF.

The chain carries TRBV7-3 and TRBJ2-1; D uncertain. Trimming cost V 2 bases and J 7 bases, with 18 bases left between them. Per the germline V gene, CDR1 is SGHTA and CDR2 is FQGTGA. There are 16 residues in the CDR3. CDR3 residues: CASSLAVGLATNEQFF. The CDR3 DNA reads TGTGCCAGCAGCTTAGCGGTGGGATTGGCTACAAATGAGCAGTTCTTC.